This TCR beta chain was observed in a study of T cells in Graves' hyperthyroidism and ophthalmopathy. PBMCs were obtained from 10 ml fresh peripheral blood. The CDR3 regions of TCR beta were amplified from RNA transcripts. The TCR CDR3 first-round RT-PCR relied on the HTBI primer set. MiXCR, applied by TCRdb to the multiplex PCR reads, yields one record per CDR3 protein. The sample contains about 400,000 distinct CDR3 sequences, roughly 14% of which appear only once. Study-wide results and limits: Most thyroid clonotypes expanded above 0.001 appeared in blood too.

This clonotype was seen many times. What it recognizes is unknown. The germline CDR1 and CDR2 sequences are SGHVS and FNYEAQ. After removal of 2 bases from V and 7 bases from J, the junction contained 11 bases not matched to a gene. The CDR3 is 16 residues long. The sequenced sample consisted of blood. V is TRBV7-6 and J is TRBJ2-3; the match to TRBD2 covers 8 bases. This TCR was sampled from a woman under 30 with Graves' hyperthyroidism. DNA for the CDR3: TGTGCCAGCAGCTTATCAGGGACTAGTGGGATGCATACGCAGTATTTT. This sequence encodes CASSLSGTSGMHTQYF.